Listed below are T cell receptor beta chains from one sample, sequenced in a study of blood T cell repertoires in COVID-19. The table came from immunoSEQ multiplex PCR; TCRdb's copy has only in-frame clones and leaves some out. The data show roughly 55,000 clones, with just over 85% seen just once and about 12% held by the top ten. Specimen: peripheral blood. These receptors were taken from a man aged 65-85 years with active COVID-19. Both conserved end residues are part of each CDR3.

>TRBJ1-3|TRBV5-6
CASSFTGSGNTIYF
>TRBJ1-1|TRBV11-2
CASSTKNRGLGAFF
>TRBJ2-3|TRBV5-4
CASSPGGSGTDTQYF
>TRBJ2-7|TRBV19
CASSLRTGAYEQYF
>TRBJ1-1|TRBV6-6
CASSYSTGRTEAFF
>TRBJ2-6|TRBV4-3
CASSQTGLSGANVLTF
>TRBJ1-1|TRBV3-1/TRBV3-2
CASSRLDSYKAFF
>TRBJ1-4|TRBV13
CASSLGGGIRAEKLFF
>TRBJ2-5|TRBV2
CASSERDSQETQYF
>TRBJ2-3|TRBV7-2
CASSQMAGPTDTQYF
>TRBJ1-1|TRBV29-1
CSVEETGMNTEAFF
>TRBJ1-1|TRBV18
CASSPRAGGGRTEAFF
>TRBJ2-5|TRBV29-1
CSVSGTSVETQYF
>TRBJ1-2|TRBV7-9
CASSEGGQGVYGYAF
>TRBJ1-5|TRBV7-2
CASSALGQVNQPQHF
>TRBJ1-1|TRBV7-2
CASSSRAGVAFF
>TRBJ2-7|TRBV6-2/TRBV6-3
CASSYGQGDSYEQYF
>TRBJ2-7|TRBV6-1
CASSEIAGGTYEQYF
>TRBJ1-1|TRBV5-1
CASSRAGQGAYDTEAFF
>TRBJ1-2|TRBV21-1
CASSPTGWGGYTF
>TRBJ2-2|TRBV24-1
CATRGGGQGETGELFF
>TRBJ2-2|TRBV27
CASSLRQDTGELFF
>TRBJ1-1|TRBV15
CATSRETGVSTEAFF
>TRBJ2-1|TRBV9
CASSLGGEQFF
>TRBJ1-1|TRBV4-3
CASSQERTGVFTEAFF
>TRBJ2-1|TRBV11-2
CASSQGQSDNQQFF
>TRBJ2-1|TRBV9
CASSVTGTGGFDEQFF
>TRBJ1-2|TRBV23-1
CASSPRGGADGYTF
>TRBJ2-3|TRBV29-1
CSVRGGETDTQYF
>TRBJ2-1|TRBV11-3
CASSPSGTGRNEQFF
>TRBJ2-1|TRBV27
CASSPGLLDEQFF
>TRBJ2-2|TRBV7-2
CASSLQAGVITGELFF
>TRBJ1-1|TRBV7-2
CASSLWGGDTEAFF
>TRBJ1-5|TRBV3-1/TRBV3-2
CASSQVPDGGNQPQHF
>TRBJ2-7|TRBV5-1
CASSIGQGGYEQYF
>TRBJ1-2|TRBV19
CASNARGLGGYTF